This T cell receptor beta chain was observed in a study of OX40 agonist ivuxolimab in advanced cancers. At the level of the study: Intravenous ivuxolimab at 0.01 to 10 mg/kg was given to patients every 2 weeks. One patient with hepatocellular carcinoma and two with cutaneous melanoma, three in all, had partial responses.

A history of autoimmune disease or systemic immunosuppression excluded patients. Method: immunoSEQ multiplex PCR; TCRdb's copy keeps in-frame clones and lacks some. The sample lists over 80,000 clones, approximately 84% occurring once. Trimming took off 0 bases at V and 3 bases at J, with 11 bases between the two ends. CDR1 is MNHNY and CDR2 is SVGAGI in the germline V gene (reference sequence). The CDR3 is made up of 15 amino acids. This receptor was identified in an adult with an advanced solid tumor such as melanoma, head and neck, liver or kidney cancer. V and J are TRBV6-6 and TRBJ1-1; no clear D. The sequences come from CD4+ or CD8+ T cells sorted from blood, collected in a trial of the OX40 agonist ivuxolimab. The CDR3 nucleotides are TGTGCCAGCAGTTACTCAGCGGATCGGGACACTGAAGCTTTCTTT. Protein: CASSYSADRDTEAFF.